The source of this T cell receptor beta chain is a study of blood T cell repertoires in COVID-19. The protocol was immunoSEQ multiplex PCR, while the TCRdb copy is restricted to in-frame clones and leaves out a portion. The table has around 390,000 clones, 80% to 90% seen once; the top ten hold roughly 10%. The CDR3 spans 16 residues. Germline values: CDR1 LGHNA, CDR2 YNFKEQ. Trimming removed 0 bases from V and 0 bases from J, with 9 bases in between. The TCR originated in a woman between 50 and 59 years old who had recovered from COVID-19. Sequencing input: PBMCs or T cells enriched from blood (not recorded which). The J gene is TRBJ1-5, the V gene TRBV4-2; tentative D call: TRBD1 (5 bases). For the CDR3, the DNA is TGTGCCAGCAGCCAAGAATCAGGGTATAGCAATCAGCCCCAGCATTTT. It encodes CASSQESGYSNQPQHF.